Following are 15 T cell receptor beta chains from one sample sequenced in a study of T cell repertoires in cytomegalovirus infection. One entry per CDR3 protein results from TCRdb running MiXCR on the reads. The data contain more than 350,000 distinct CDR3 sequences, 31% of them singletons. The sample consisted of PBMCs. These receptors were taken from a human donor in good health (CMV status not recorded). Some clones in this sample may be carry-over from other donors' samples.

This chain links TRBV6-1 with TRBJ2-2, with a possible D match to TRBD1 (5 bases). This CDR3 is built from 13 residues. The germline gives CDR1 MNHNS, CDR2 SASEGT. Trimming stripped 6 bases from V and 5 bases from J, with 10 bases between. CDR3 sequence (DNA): TGTGCCAGCAGCCAAGGGGAAACCGGGGAGCTGTTTTTT. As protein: CASSQGETGELFF.

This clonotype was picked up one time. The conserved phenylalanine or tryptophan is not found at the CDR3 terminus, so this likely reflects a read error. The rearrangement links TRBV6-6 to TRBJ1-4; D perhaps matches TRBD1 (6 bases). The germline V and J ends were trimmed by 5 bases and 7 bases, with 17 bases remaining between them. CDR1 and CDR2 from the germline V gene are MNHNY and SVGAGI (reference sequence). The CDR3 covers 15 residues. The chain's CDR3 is CASSRGDKASEKLFC. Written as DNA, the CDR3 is TGTGCCAGCAGTAGGGGGGACAAGGCGAGTGAAAAACTGTTTTGT.

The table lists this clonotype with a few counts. The CDR3 sequence: CASSVGQPYNSPLHF. In nucleotides, the CDR3 is TGTGCCAGCAGCGTAGGACAGCCATATAATTCACCCCTCCACTTT. The chain employs TRBV11-2 and TRBJ1-6; weak D call: TRBD1 (6 bases). The V gene's germline CDR1 is SGHAT and CDR2 FQNNGV. The CDR3 runs to 15 residues. V lost 5 bases to trimming and J lost 4 bases, with 12 bases between them. The full variable domain, completed using reference TRBV11-2 and TRBJ1-6, is EAGVAQSPRYKIIEKRQSVAFWCNPISGHATLYWYQQILGQGPKLLIQFQNNGVVDDSQLPKDRFSAERLKGVDSTLKIQPAKLEDSAVYLCASSVGQPYNSPLHFGNGTRLTVT.

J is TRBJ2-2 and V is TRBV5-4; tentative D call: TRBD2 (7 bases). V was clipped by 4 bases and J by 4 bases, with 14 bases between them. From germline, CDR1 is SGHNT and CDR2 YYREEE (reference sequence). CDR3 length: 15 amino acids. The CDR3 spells CASSAGAIGTGELFF. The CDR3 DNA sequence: TGTGCCAGCAGCGCGGGGGCTATTGGCACCGGGGAGCTGTTTTTT.

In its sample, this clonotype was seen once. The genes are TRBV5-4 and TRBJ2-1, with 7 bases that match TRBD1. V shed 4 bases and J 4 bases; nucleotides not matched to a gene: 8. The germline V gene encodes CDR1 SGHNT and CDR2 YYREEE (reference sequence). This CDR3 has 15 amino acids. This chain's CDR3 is CASSPPGQRYNEQFF. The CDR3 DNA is TGTGCCAGCAGCCCACCGGGACAGAGATACAATGAGCAGTTCTTC.

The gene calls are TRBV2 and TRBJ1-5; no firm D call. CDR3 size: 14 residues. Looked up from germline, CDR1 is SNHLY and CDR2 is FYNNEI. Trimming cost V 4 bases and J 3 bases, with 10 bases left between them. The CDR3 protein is CASSVTGNNQPQHF. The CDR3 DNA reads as TGTGCCAGCAGTGTAACCGGGAACAATCAGCCCCAGCATTTT.

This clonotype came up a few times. The chain's CDR3 is CSAPQSGHNNQPQHF. For the CDR3, the DNA is TGCAGTGCCCCTCAATCAGGGCATAACAATCAGCCCCAGCATTTT. The V and J genes are TRBV20-1 and TRBJ1-5; D perhaps matches TRBD1 (5 bases). The CDR3 is made up of 15 amino acids. V was trimmed by 6 bases and J by 3 bases, leaving 18 bases between them. Germline assignment: CDR1 DFQATT and CDR2 SNEGSKA (reference sequence).

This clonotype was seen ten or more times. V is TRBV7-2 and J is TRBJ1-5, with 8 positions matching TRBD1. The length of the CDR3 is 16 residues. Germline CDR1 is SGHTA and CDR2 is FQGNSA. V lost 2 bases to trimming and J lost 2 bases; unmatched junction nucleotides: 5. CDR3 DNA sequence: TGTGCCAGCAGCTTAAGGACAGGGAATCGCAATCAGCCCCAGCATTTT. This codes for CASSLRTGNRNQPQHF.

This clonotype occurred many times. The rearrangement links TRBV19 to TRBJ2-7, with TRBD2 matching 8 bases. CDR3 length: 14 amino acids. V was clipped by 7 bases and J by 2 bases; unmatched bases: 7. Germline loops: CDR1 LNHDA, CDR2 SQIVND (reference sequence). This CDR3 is CASTSGGLPYEQYF. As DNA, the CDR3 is TGTGCCAGTACGAGCGGGGGCCTTCCCTACGAGCAGTACTTC.

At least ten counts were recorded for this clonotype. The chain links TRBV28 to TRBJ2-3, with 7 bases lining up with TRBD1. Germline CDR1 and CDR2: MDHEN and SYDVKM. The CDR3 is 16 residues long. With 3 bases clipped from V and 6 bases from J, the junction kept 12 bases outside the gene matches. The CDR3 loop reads CASSLYPTGATDTQYF. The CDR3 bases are TGTGCCAGCAGTTTGTATCCCACAGGGGCTACGGATACGCAGTATTTT.

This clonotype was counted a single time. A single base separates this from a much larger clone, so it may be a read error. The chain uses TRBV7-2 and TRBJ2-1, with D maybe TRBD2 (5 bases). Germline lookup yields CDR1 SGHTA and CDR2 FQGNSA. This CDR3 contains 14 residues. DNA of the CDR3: TGTGCCAGCAGCTCATCACAAGGAGGTACAATGGCGATCTTC. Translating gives CASSSSQGGTMAIF.

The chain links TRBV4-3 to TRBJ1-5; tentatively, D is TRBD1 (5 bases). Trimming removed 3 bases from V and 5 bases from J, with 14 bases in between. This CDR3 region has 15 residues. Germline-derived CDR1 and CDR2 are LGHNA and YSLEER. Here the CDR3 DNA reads TGCGCCAGCAGCCATTCGACAGATTTCTATCAGCCCCAGCATTTT. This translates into CASSHSTDFYQPQHF.

The CDR3: CSARNRGREGYGYTF. Here the CDR3 DNA reads TGCAGTGCTAGGAACAGGGGGCGGGAAGGATATGGCTACACCTTC. The V gene is TRBV20-1, the J gene TRBJ1-2, with 9 nucleotides matching TRBD1. The junction had 10 bases not matched to a gene; V was cut back by 3 bases and J by 5 bases. Germline CDR1 reads DFQATT; CDR2 reads SNEGSKA (reference sequence). The CDR3 covers 15 residues.

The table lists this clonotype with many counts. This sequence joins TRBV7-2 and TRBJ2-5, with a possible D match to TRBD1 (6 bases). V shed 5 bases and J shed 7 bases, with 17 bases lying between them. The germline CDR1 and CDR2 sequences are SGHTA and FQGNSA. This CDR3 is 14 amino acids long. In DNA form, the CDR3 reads TGTGCCAGCAGCCCCAACAGGGTGGGGGCGACCCAGTACTTC. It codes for CASSPNRVGATQYF. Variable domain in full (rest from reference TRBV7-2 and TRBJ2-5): GAGVSQSPSNKVTEKGKDVELRCDPISGHTALYWYRQSLGQGLEFLIYFQGNSAPDKSGLPSDRFSAERTGGSVSTLTIQRTQQEDSAVYLCASSPNRVGATQYFGPGTRLLVL.

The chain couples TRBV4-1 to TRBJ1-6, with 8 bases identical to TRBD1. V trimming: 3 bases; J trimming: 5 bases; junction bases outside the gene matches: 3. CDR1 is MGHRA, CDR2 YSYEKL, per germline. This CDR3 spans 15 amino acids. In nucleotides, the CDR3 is TGCGCCAGCAGCCAGGCGGACAGGGATAATTCACCCCTCCACTTT. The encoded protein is CASSQADRDNSPLHF.